This T cell receptor beta chain was profiled in a study of T-cell reconstitution after alpha-beta-depleted transplantation in children. Unique molecular identifiers were incorporated during preparation of the TCRbeta library. One entry per CDR3 protein results from TCRdb running MiXCR on the PCR reads. The sample contains more than 550,000 distinct CDR3 sequences, approximately 10% of which appear only once. V shed 2 bases and J shed 2 bases, with 11 bases lying between them. This CDR3 is built from 15 residues. The germline CDR1 and CDR2 sequences are SGHDN and FVKESK. This clonotype was seen more than once but under ten times.

Sequencing was performed on PBMCs from the stem cell graft donor, taken from the stem cell graft. The sequence was obtained from a human donor who donated a stem cell graft to a child with acute myeloid leukemia. The chain carries TRBV14 and TRBJ2-3; tentative D call: TRBD2 (6 bases). CDR3 sequence (DNA): TGTGCCAGCAGCCAAATGGAGGGCTCCACAGATACGCAGTATTTT. Amino acids: CASSQMEGSTDTQYF.